This T cell receptor (beta chain) is drawn from a study of T cell changes during pregnancy in multiple sclerosis. Sequencing was performed with immunoSEQ multiplex PCR; in TCRdb, only in-frame clones are kept and a portion is missing. Altogether around 16,000 clones are present, roughly four fifths being singletons, with the ten largest covering about 18%. V shed 8 bases and J 6 bases; nucleotides not matched to a gene: 6. Per germline, CDR1 MNHNS and CDR2 SASEGT. The CDR3 runs 14 residues. The chain has TRBV6-1 and TRBJ2-1; 11 nucleotides line up with TRBD2. The sequences come from CD8+ T cells from peripheral blood mononuclear cells, collected after pregnancy. The receptor was derived from a female donor in good health, enrolled as a control in a pregnancy study. As DNA, the CDR3 is TGTGCCAGCGGTAGCGGGAGGGATTTCAATGAGCAGTTCTTC. Its protein product is CASGSGRDFNEQFF.